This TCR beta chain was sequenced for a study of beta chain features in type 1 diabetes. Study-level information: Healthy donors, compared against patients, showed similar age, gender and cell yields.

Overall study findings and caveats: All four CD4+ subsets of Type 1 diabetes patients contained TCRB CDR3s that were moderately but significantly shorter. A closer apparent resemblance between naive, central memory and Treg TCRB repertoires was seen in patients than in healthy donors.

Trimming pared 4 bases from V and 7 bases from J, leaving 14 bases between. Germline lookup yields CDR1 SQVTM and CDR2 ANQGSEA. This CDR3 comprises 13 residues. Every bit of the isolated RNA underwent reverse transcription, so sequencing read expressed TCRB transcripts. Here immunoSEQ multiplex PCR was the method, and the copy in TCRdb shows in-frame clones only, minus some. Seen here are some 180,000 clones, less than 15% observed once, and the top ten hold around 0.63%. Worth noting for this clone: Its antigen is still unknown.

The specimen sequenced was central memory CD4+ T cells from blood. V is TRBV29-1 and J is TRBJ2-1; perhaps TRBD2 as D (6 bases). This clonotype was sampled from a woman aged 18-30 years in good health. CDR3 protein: CSVVWGSGNEQFF. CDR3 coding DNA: TGCAGCGTTGTGTGGGGGAGCGGGAATGAGCAGTTCTTC.